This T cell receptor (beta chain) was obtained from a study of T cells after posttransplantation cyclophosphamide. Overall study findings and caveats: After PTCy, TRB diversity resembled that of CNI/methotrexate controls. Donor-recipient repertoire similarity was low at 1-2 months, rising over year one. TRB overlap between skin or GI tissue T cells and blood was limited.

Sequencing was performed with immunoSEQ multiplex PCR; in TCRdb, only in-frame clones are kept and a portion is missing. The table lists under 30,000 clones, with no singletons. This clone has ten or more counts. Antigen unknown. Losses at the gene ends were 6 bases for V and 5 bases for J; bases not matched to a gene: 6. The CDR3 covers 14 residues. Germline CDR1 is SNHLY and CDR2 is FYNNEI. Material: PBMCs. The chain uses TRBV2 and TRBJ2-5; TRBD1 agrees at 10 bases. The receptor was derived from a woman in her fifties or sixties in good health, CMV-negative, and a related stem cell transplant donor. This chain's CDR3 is CASSQDRGRETQYF. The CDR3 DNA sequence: TGTGCCAGCAGCCAGGACAGGGGGAGGGAGACCCAGTACTTC.